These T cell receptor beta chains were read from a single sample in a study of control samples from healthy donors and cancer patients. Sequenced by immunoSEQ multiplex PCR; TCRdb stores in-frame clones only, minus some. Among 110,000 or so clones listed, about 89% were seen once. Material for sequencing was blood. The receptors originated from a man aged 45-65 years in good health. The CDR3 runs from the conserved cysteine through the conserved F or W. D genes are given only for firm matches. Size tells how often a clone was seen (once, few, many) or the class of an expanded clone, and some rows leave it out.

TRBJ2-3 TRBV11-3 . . TGTGCCAGCAGCCAGAGACAGGATACGCAGTATTTT CASSQRQDTQYF
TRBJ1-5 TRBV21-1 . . TGTGCCAGCAGCAAAGAAATGGGCCGGGGGCATAGCAATCAGCCCCAGCATTTT CASSKEMGRGHSNQPQHF
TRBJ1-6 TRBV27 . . TGTGCCAGCAGTTTATCAGCTTATAATTCACCCCTCCACTTT CASSLSAYNSPLHF
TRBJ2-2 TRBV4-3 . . TGCGCCAGCAGCCAAGAACCAGGGGCCCCTTTCACCGGGGAGCTGTTTTTT CASSQEPGAPFTGELFF
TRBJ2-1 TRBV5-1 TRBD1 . TGCGCCAGCAGCTCTAGACAGGGGTCGAATGAGCAGTTCTTC CASSSRQGSNEQFF
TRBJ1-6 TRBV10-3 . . TGTGCCATCAGTGCCAACCGGGTTTCGCCGAATTCACCCCTCCACTTT CAISANRVSPNSPLHF
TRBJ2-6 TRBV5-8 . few TGTGCCAGTCACAGGGAGCCCAGCTCTGGGGCCAACGTCCTGACTTTC CASHREPSSGANVLTF
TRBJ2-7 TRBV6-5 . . TGTGCCAGCAGTTCCGCCGGGAGCCTAATCTCCTACGAGCAGTACTTC CASSSAGSLISYEQYF
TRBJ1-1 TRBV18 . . TGTGCCAGCTCACCACCGGGGAGGAACACTGAAGCTTTCTTT CASSPPGRNTEAFF
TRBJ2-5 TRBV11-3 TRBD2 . TGTGCCAGCAGCTTGACTAGCGGGGAAGAGACCCAGTACTTC CASSLTSGEETQYF
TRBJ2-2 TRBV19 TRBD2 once TGTGCCAGTACAATGTCTAGCGGGGGGCCCGGGGAGCTGTTTTTT CASTMSSGGPGELFF
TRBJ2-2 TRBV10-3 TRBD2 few TGTGCCATCAGTGTTGATAGCGGGGTGAACACCGGGGAGCTGTTTTTT CAISVDSGVNTGELFF
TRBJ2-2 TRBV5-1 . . TGCGCCAGCAGCTGGGGGGACGTGGACACCGGGGAGCTGTTTTTT CASSWGDVDTGELFF
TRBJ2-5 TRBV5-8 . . TGTGCCAGCAGCCCGGACAGAGAGACCCAGTACTTC CASSPDRETQYF
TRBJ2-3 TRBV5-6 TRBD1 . TGTGCCAGCAGCTTCCGGGACAGAGCTCTCACAGATACGCAGTATTTT CASSFRDRALTDTQYF
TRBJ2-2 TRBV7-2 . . TGTGCCAGCAGCTTATCTTACCGGGGGAACACCGGGGAGCTGTTTTTT CASSLSYRGNTGELFF
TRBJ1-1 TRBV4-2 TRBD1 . TGTGCCAGCAGCCATACCGGGACAGGGTTTTGGACTGAAGCTTTCTTT CASSHTGTGFWTEAFF
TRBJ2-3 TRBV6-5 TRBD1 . TGTGCCAGCAGTTACGGGACAGGGTACACAGATACGCAGTATTTT CASSYGTGYTDTQYF
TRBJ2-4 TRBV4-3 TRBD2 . TGCGCCAGCAGCCCCCGACTAGCGGGGTGGGGGAACATTCAGTACTTC CASSPRLAGWGNIQYF
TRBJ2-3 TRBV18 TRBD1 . TGTGCCAGCTCACAGGACAGGGCCTCAGATACGCAGTATTTT CASSQDRASDTQYF
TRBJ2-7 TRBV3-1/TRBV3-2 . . TGTGCCAGCAGCCAAGTCGGGGGGCCCGCGGGCGAGCAGTACTTC CASSQVGGPAGEQYF
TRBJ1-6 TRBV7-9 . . TGTGCCAGCAGCAAGGACAGCTCCTATAATTCACCCCTCCACTTT CASSKDSSYNSPLHF
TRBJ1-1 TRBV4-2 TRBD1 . TGTGCCAGCAGCCAAGATTCCGGGACAGGCTTGATGAACACTGAAGCTTTCTTT CASSQDSGTGLMNTEAFF
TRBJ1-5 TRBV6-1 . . TGTGCCAGCAGTGAAGGCCCCCCTCCTCAGCCCCAGCATTTT CASSEGPPPQPQHF
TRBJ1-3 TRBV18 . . TGTGCCAGCTCACCTCTAGCAACGGACGGAAACACCATATATTTT CASSPLATDGNTIYF
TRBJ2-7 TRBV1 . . TGCACCAGCAGCCCTAGACAGGGAGGGACCTACGAGCAGTACTTC CTSSPRQGGTYEQYF
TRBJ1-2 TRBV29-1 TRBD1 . TGCAGCGTTGAAGGAAAAGGAGACAGGGGCGGCTACACCTTC CSVEGKGDRGGYTF
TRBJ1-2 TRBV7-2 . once TGTGCCAGCCGAAGGGACTATGGCTACACCTTC CASRRDYGYTF
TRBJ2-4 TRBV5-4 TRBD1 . TGTGCCAGCAGCCCGGGACAGGGATTAGCCAAAAACATTCAGTACTTC CASSPGQGLAKNIQYF
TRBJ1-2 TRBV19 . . TGTGCCAGTAGTTTCACGTACTATGGCTACACCTTC CASSFTYYGYTF
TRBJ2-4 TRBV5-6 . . TGTGCCAGCAGCCCTTGGGGCGGGGAAAACATTCAGTACTTC CASSPWGGENIQYF
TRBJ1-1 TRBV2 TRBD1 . TGTGCCAGCAGTCGACAGGGCTTGAACACTGAAGCTTTCTTT CASSRQGLNTEAFF
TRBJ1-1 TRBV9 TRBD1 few TGTGCCAGCAGCACATACGACAGGGTCACTGAAGCTTTCTTT CASSTYDRVTEAFF
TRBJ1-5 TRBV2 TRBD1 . TGTGCCAGCAGTGACGGCAGGGGGCGTCAGCCCCAGCATTTT CASSDGRGRQPQHF
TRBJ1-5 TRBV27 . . TGTGCCAGCAGTTTGAACAGGGATAGCAATCAGCCCCAGCATTTT CASSLNRDSNQPQHF
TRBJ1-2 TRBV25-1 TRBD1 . TGTGCCACAGGGGGCGCACATGGCTACACCTTC CATGGAHGYTF
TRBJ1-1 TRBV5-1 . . TGCGCCAGCAGGGGATTGAACACTGAAGCTTTCTTT CASRGLNTEAFF
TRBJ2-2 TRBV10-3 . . TGTGCCATCAGGCAGGGTCCCGGGGAGCTGTTTTTT CAIRQGPGELFF
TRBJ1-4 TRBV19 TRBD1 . TGTGCCAGTGGTACAGGGGAATCCCGGCGAAAACTGTTTTTT CASGTGESRRKLFF
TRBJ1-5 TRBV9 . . TGTGCCAGCAGCGTGGGGGGGGGCAATCAGCCCCAGCATTTT CASSVGGGNQPQHF
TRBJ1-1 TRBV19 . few TGTGCCAGTAGTAGAGCCAACACTGAAGCTTTCTTT CASSRANTEAFF
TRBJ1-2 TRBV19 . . TGTGCCAGTAGTATAGATCGAGGAGGCATCGGTGGCTACACCTTC CASSIDRGGIGGYTF
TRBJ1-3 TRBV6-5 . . TGTGCCAGCAGTCCAACACCGAGCTCTGGAAACACCATATATTTT CASSPTPSSGNTIYF
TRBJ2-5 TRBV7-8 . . TGTGCCAGCAGCTTAACGCTACAGGGGAGGGAGACCCAGTACTTC CASSLTLQGRETQYF
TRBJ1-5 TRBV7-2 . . TGTGCCAGCAGCTTTAGCCGGGGCTACAATCAGCCCCAGCATTTT CASSFSRGYNQPQHF
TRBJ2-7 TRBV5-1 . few TGCGCCAGCAGCTTGGGCCCCGGGAAGGGCTACGAGCAGTACTTC CASSLGPGKGYEQYF
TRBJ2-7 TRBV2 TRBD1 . TGTGCCAGCAGACTTTGGGGACAGGGGGCGGGCGAGCAGTACTTC CASRLWGQGAGEQYF
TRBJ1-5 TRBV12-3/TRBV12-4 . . TGTGCCAGCAGTTTTGAGGGGGGTCAGCCCCAGCATTTT CASSFEGGQPQHF
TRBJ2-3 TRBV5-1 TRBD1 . TGCGCCAGCAGCTTATTGGACAGGGGGGGCACAGATACGCAGTATTTT CASSLLDRGGTDTQYF
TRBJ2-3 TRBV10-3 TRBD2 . TGTGCCATCAGTGAGTCCGTACTAGCGGGGCCCTCTAGCACAGATACGCAGTATTTT CAISESVLAGPSSTDTQYF
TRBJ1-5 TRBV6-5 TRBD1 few TGTGCCAGCAGTTATCACAGGGGCAGCAATCAGCCCCAGCATTTT CASSYHRGSNQPQHF
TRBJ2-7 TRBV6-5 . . TGTGCCAGCAGGAGGGTCCGGGAGCAGTACTTC CASRRVREQYF
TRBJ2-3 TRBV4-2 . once TGTGCCAGCAGCCAAGAGGCGGACTCCGGTGCAGATACGCAGTATTTT CASSQEADSGADTQYF
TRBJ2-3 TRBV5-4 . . TGTGCCAGCAGCTTTCGGTCTAGCACAGATACGCAGTATTTT CASSFRSSTDTQYF
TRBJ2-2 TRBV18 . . TGTGCCAGCTCATCAGGGGCAACGACCGGGGAGCTGTTTTTT CASSSGATTGELFF